A single sample is the source of the 11 T cell receptor beta chains below, sequenced in a study of T-cell reconstitution after alpha-beta-depleted transplantation in children. Unique molecular identifiers were built into the TCRbeta library. In TCRdb, the PCR reads were re-called with MiXCR into one record per CDR3 protein. The table shows 190,000 or so distinct CDR3 sequences, with roughly 6.8% occurring only once. Sample: PBMCs from the stem cell graft donor, taken from the stem cell graft. Source of these receptors: a human donor who donated a stem cell graft to a child with Wiskott-Aldrich syndrome.

This clonotype appeared many times. The rearrangement uses TRBV7-2 and TRBJ2-1; TRBD2 matches at 10 bases. Germline assignment: CDR1 SGHTA and CDR2 FQGNSA. The CDR3 has 17 amino acids. After removal of 2 bases from V and 4 bases from J, the junction contained 8 bases not matched to a gene. CDR3 residues: CASSLSPPSGRYNEQFF. Written as DNA, the CDR3 is TGTGCCAGCAGCTTATCTCCTCCTAGCGGGAGATACAATGAGCAGTTCTTC.

There are many counts of this clonotype. This rearrangement joins TRBV5-6 to TRBJ2-7; D gene ambiguous. The V end lost 4 bases, the J end lost 3 bases, and 8 bases lay between the germline ends. Germline loops: CDR1 SGHDT, CDR2 YYEEEE. This CDR3 contains 12 residues. As DNA, the CDR3 is TGTGCCAGCAGCCACTACGGCTACGAGCAGTACTTC. This sequence encodes CASSHYGYEQYF.

This chain uses TRBV30 with TRBJ1-1, with TRBD1 matching 8 bases. Trimming removed 8 bases from V and 5 bases from J; junction bases left unmatched: 7. Germline CDR1 is GTSNPN and CDR2 is SVGIG (reference sequence). CDR3 length: 12 amino acids. In nucleotides, the CDR3 is TGTGCCATCCGGACAGGGTGGACTGAAGCTTTCTTT. Residues: CAIRTGWTEAFF.

This clonotype appeared many times. This sequence joins TRBV6-6 and TRBJ2-7; possible D gene TRBD1, 6 bases. This CDR3 region has 12 residues. Between the trimmed V and J ends, which lost 8 bases and 5 bases, there was a span of 13 bases. The germline CDR1 and CDR2 sequences are MNHNY and SVGAGI (reference sequence). The CDR3 spells CASEDSRDEQYF. The CDR3 region has the DNA TGTGCCAGCGAGGACAGTCGCGACGAGCAGTACTTC.

The chain couples TRBV5-1 to TRBJ2-7; D remains unclear. Germline CDR1 and CDR2: SGHRS and YFSETQ. The CDR3 consists of 14 residues. The V end lost 0 bases, the J end lost 2 bases, and 9 bases lay between the germline ends. This chain's CDR3 is CASSLEDLAYEQYF. CDR3 DNA sequence: TGCGCCAGCAGCTTGGAAGATCTCGCCTACGAGCAGTACTTC.

The chain recombines TRBV2 with TRBJ2-7, with 8 bases fitting TRBD1. Per the germline V gene, CDR1 is SNHLY and CDR2 is FYNNEI. J gave up 5 bases and V 5 bases, and 11 bases lay outside the gene matches. The CDR3 is 15 residues long. The CDR3 region is CASSRDRGRNDEQYF. CDR3 sequence (DNA): TGTGCCAGCAGTAGAGACAGGGGAAGGAACGACGAGCAGTACTTC.

In this sample, this clonotype turned up many times. The V and J genes are TRBV7-9 and TRBJ2-5; tentatively, D is TRBD2 (5 bases). This CDR3 region has 13 residues. The germline V and J ends were trimmed by 4 bases and 4 bases, with 10 bases remaining between them. Per germline, CDR1 SEHNR and CDR2 FQNEAQ (reference sequence). CDR3 sequence (DNA): TGTGCCAGCAGCTGGACTTTAAGAGAGACCCAGTACTTC. Translation: CASSWTLRETQYF.

This clonotype was seen ten or more times. The chain has TRBV10-2 and TRBJ2-1; 7 positions match TRBD2. V lost 4 bases and J lost 7; bases outside the gene matches: 4. Germline assignment: CDR1 WSHSY and CDR2 SAAADI. This CDR3 is 13 amino acids long. CDR3 in amino acids: CASSGASGNEQFF. The DNA for the CDR3 is TGCGCCAGCAGTGGGGCTAGCGGTAATGAGCAGTTCTTC.

This clonotype was observed a handful of times. This rearrangement joins TRBV29-1 to TRBJ1-2; TRBD1 might be the D (6 bases). In germline, CDR1 is SQVTM, CDR2 ANQGSEA. The CDR3 has 13 residues. V shed 6 bases and J shed 6 bases, with 17 bases lying between them. CDR3 loop: CSVFGTKVDGYTF. The CDR3 nucleotides are TGCAGCGTCTTCGGGACAAAAGTAGATGGCTACACCTTC.

This clonotype showed up many times. The genes are TRBV11-1 and TRBJ2-5; tentative D call: TRBD1 (5 bases). Trimming removed 1 base from V and 1 base from J, with 28 bases in between. The CDR3 has 21 amino acids. Germline V gene sequence: CDR1 SGHAT, CDR2 FQDESV (reference sequence). The CDR3 region is CASSLVRAPYQEGESQETQYF. DNA for the CDR3: TGTGCCAGCAGCTTAGTAAGAGCCCCTTACCAAGAAGGGGAATCCCAAGAGACCCAGTACTTC.

This clonotype was counted ten times or more. CDR3 amino acids: CASSTGQGMGAGELFF. In nucleotides, the CDR3 is TGTGCCAGCAGTACAGGACAGGGTATGGGTGCCGGGGAGCTGTTTTTT. The genes are TRBV27 and TRBJ2-2, with 8 bases matching TRBD1. CDR1 MNHEY and CDR2 SMNVEV come from the germline V gene (reference sequence). After removal of 5 bases from V and 6 bases from J, the junction contained 11 bases not matched to a gene. The CDR3 is 16 amino acids.